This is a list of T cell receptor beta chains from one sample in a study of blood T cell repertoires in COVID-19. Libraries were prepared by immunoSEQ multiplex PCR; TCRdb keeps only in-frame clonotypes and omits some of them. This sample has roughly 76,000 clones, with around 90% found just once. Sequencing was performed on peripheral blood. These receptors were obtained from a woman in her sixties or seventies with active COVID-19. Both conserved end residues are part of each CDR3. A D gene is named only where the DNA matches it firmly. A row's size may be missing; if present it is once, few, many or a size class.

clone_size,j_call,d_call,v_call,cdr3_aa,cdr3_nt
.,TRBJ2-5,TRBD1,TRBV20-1,CSAQGRETQYF,TGCAGTGCACAGGGGAGAGAGACCCAGTACTTC
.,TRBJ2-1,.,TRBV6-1,CASSDTGTPPYEQFF,TGTGCCAGCAGTGACACCGGGACTCCTCCGTACGAGCAGTTCTTC
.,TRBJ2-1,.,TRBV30,CAWKYGTREQFF,TGTGCCTGGAAATACGGGACTCGTGAGCAGTTCTTC
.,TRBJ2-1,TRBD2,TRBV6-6,CASRRTGTSTNEQFF,TGTGCCAGCAGACGGACCGGGACTAGCACCAATGAGCAGTTCTTC
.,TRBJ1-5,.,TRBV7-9,CASSLASSGMPQDQPQHF,TGTGCCAGCAGCTTAGCCTCGTCAGGGATGCCCCAGGATCAGCCCCAGCATTTT
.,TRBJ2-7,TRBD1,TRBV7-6,CASSLGSGTGVYEQYF,TGTGCCAGCAGCTTAGGGTCCGGGACAGGGGTCTACGAGCAGTACTTC
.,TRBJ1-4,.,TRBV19,CASSPAGQLAATNEKLFF,TGTGCCAGTAGTCCCGCCGGACAGTTAGCCGCAACTAATGAAAAACTGTTTTTT
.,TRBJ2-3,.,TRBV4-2,CASSQDGPLGGDLRDTQYF,TGTGCCAGCAGCCAAGATGGCCCCCTCGGCGGGGATCTCAGAGATACGCAGTATTTT
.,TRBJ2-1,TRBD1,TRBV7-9,CASSLSRAGGASNEQFF,TGTGCCAGCAGCTTATCGAGGGCAGGGGGCGCCTCGAATGAGCAGTTCTTC
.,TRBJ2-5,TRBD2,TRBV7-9,CASRSTSGSGGETQYF,TGTGCCAGCAGATCAACAAGCGGGAGTGGGGGAGAGACCCAGTACTTC
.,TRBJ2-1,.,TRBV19,CASSIVTYSGTSYNEQFF,TGTGCCAGTAGTATAGTAACATATTCCGGGACTTCCTACAATGAGCAGTTCTTC
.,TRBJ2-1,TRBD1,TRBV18,CASSPGTGWNEQFF,TGTGCCAGCTCACCCGGGACAGGGTGGAATGAGCAGTTCTTC
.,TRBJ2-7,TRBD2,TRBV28,CASSLGLAGETYEQYF,TGTGCCAGCAGTTTGGGGCTAGCGGGTGAAACCTACGAGCAGTACTTC
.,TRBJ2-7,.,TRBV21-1,CASSKRGGEQYF,TGTGCCAGCAGCAAAAGGGGGGGCGAGCAGTACTTC
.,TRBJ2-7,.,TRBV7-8,CASSFTGSYEQYF,TGTGCCAGCAGCTTCACAGGGAGTTACGAGCAGTACTTC
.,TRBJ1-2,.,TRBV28,CASSLSVYGYTF,TGTGCCAGCAGTTTATCAGTATATGGCTACACCTTC
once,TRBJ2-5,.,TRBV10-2,CASRAGETQYF,TGCGCCAGCAGGGCGGGAGAGACCCAGTACTTC
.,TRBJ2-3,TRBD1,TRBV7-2,CASSRDRGRTDTQYF,TGTGCCAGCAGCCGGGACAGGGGGCGGACAGATACGCAGTATTTT
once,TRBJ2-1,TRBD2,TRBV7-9,CASSWTSGTYNEQFF,TGTGCCAGCAGCTGGACTAGCGGGACCTACAATGAGCAGTTCTTC
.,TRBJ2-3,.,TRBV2,CASKLALSTDTQYF,TGTGCCAGCAAACTAGCACTTAGCACAGATACGCAGTATTTT
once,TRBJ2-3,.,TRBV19,CASSLGGSTDTQYF,TGTGCCAGTAGTCTCGGCGGGAGCACAGATACGCAGTATTTT
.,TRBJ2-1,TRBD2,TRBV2,CASSHETSGRITNEQFF,TGTGCCAGCAGCCACGAAACTAGCGGGAGAATTACCAATGAGCAGTTCTTC
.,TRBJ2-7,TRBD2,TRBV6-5,CASSPLAGVSHEQYF,TGTGCCAGCAGCCCCTTAGCGGGAGTCTCCCACGAGCAGTACTTC
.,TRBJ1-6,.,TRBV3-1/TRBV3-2,CASSPGVDNSPLHF,TGTGCCAGCAGCCCAGGGGTGGACAATTCACCCCTCCACTTT
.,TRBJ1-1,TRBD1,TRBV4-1,CASSHGDSPGEF,TGCGCCAGCAGCCATGGGGACAGTCCGGGAGAATTT
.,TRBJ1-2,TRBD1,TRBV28,CASRDSLYGYTF,TGTGCCAGCCGGGACAGCCTCTATGGCTACACCTTC
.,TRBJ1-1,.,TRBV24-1,CATSLGSNTEAFF,TGTGCCACCAGTCTCGGGAGCAACACTGAAGCTTTCTTT
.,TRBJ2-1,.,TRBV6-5,CASSYSRVIGNEQFF,TGTGCCAGCAGTTACTCGAGGGTGATTGGCAATGAGCAGTTCTTC
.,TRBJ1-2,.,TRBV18,CASSSNQGSQFYGYTF,TGTGCCAGCTCCTCGAATCAGGGCTCACAATTCTATGGCTACACCTTC